This is a list of T cell receptor beta chains from one sample in a study of early T cells in non-severe SARS-CoV-2 infection. TCRdb reprocessed the 5' RACE reads with MiXCR, giving one entry per CDR3 protein. Of approximately 46,000 distinct CDR3 sequences in the sample, roughly 9.3% were seen once. Material: whole blood. Receptor source: an adult who was a healthcare worker with PCR-confirmed SARS-CoV-2 infection or an uninfected control (not recorded which). CDR3s leave out the opening cysteine and the closing phenylalanine or tryptophan. Only part of the rows carry a size: once, few, many, or a class if the clone is expanded.

j_gene | v_gene | abundance | len | CDR3aa
TRBJ2-7 | TRBV4-3 | . | 12 | ASSQDTGSYEQY
TRBJ2-7 | TRBV6-2/TRBV6-3 | . | 12 | ASSKGQYRHEQY
TRBJ2-1 | TRBV29-1 | many | 9 | SVGQQGEQF
TRBJ2-1 | TRBV7-9 | . | 11 | ASSLGGGVEQF
TRBJ2-3 | TRBV5-1 | many | 14 | ASSLSTGRRADTQY
TRBJ2-7 | TRBV6-2/TRBV6-3 | many | 15 | ASSKTSGRFGAYEQY
TRBJ2-3 | TRBV11-1 | . | 13 | ASSSRTGGTDTQY
TRBJ2-1 | TRBV6-6 | once | 14 | ASSYQTGTFRNEQF
TRBJ2-5 | TRBV29-1 | . | 12 | SVEARRGTETQY
TRBJ1-1 | TRBV12-3/TRBV12-4 | few | 10 | ASSKDYTEAF
TRBJ2-2 | TRBV5-1 | many | 15 | ASSLLAPGQNTGELF
TRBJ1-2 | TRBV25-1 | few | 16 | ASSPLKEWDRGTYGYT
TRBJ1-1 | TRBV5-1 | . | 13 | ASSSGQGMITEAF
TRBJ2-7 | TRBV20-1 | many | 11 | SASSAGTHEQY
TRBJ2-2 | TRBV4-3 | . | 16 | ASSQEIKKGLSTGELF
TRBJ2-1 | TRBV6-1 | many | 13 | ASSEGINSGNEQF
TRBJ1-2 | TRBV12-3/TRBV12-4 | many | 12 | ASSFGQTDYGYT
TRBJ2-3 | TRBV10-3 | . | 14 | ATDSGTSGRSDTQY
TRBJ2-3 | TRBV14 | few | 15 | ASSQIGFSGYTDTQY
TRBJ2-3 | TRBV6-6 | many | 11 | ASSGGGPDTQY
TRBJ2-1 | TRBV11-2 | many | 16 | ASSLQPNRRISYNEQF
TRBJ2-5 | TRBV20-1 | many | 12 | SALEPQRQETQY
TRBJ1-5 | TRBV20-1 | many | 13 | SARPGTPGGQPQH
TRBJ1-2 | TRBV9 | many | 15 | ASSPRIDYRGVYGYT
TRBJ1-2 | TRBV29-1 | many | 6 | SGGGHT
TRBJ2-5 | TRBV7-2 | many | 15 | ASSLWGLAGGHKTQY
TRBJ1-4 | TRBV28 | many | 13 | ASRKTGGMSEKLF
TRBJ1-2 | TRBV7-2 | many | 13 | ASSSPEQGGYGYT
TRBJ2-1 | TRBV20-1 | many | 10 | SALTTANEQF
TRBJ2-1 | TRBV28 | many | 13 | ASSNGQTNRGEQF
TRBJ2-3 | TRBV9 | few | 16 | ASSVAPAGTGGTDTQY
TRBJ2-1 | TRBV20-1 | . | 13 | SARIAGGSYNEQF
TRBJ2-7 | TRBV10-3 | few | 13 | AISEYETSPYEQY
TRBJ1-2 | TRBV12-3/TRBV12-4 | . | 12 | ASSLSGQGRGYT
TRBJ1-1 | TRBV6-5 | many | 14 | ASSAQGQRWGTEAF
TRBJ2-1 | TRBV20-1 | many | 13 | SARTPGGSYNEQF
TRBJ2-3 | TRBV29-1 | many | 11 | SVAPTSTDTQY
TRBJ2-1 | TRBV24-1 | many | 17 | ATSETGTGGVRGDNEQF
TRBJ2-5 | TRBV18 | many | 13 | ASSPPSQVGETQY
TRBJ1-1 | TRBV28 | . | 11 | ASSFGHRSEAF
TRBJ2-7 | TRBV27 | . | 12 | ASTRTGGAYEQY
TRBJ1-3 | TRBV3-1 | many | 10 | ASSQAGNTIY
TRBJ2-5 | TRBV7-2 | many | 13 | ASRYIWRMQETQY